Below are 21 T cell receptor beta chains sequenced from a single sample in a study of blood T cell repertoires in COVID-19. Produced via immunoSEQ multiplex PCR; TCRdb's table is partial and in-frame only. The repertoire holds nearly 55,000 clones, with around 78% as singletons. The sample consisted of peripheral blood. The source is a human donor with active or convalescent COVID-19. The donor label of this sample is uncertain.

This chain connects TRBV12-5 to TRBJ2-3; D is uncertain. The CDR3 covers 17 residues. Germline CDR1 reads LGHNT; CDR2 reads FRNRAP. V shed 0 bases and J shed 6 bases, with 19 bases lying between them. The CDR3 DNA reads TGTGCTAGTGGTTTGGTACAGTCCGGTCCCTCGTCGGATACGCAGTATTTT. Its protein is CASGLVQSGPSSDTQYF.

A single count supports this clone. In DNA, the CDR3 is TGTGCCATCCGACTGACTGGAAGTTTCTACGAGCAGTACTTC. Translation gives CAIRLTGSFYEQYF. V is TRBV2 and J is TRBJ2-7; D remains ambiguous. This CDR3 region has 14 residues. V was trimmed by 10 bases and J by 3 bases, leaving 19 bases between them. The germline V gene has CDR1 SNHLY and CDR2 FYNNEI.

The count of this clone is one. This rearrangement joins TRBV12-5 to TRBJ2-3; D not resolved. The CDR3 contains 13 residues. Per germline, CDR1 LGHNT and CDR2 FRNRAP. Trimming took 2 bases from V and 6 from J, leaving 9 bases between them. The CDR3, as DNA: TGTGCTAGTGGTTTGTTCCCTAGGGATACGCAGTATTTT. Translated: CASGLFPRDTQYF. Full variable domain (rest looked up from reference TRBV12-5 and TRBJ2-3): DARVTQTPRHKVTEMGQEVTMRCQPILGHNTVFWYRQTMMQGLELLAYFRNRAPLDDSGMPKDRFSAEMPDATLATLKIQPSEPRDSAVYFCASGLFPRDTQYFGPGTRLTVL.

The CDR3 is CASRADRSTYEQYF. In DNA, the CDR3 is TGTGCCAGCAGGGCAGACAGGTCTACCTACGAGCAGTACTTC. V is TRBV2 and J is TRBJ2-7; the D gene is possibly TRBD1 (6 bases). CDR3 length equals 14 residues. The germline V and J ends were trimmed by 6 bases and 2 bases, with 14 bases remaining between them. Germline V gene lookup returns CDR1 SNHLY and CDR2 FYNNEI.

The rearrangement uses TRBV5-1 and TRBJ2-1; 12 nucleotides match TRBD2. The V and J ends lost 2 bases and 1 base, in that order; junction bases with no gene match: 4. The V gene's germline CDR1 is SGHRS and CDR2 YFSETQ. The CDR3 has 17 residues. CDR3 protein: CASSFAGTSGSYNEQFF. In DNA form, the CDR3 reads TGCGCCAGCAGCTTTGCCGGGACTAGCGGGTCCTACAATGAGCAGTTCTTC.

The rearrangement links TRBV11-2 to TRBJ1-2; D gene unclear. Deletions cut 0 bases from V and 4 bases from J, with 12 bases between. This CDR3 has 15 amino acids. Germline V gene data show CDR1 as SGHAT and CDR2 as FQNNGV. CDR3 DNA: TGTGCCAGCAGCTTAGATCAGGCCCCGAGCTATGGCTACACCTTC. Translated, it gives CASSLDQAPSYGYTF.

CDR3 sequence reads: CASSAGGVSNQPQHF. CDR3 nucleotide sequence: TGTGCCAGCAGCGCGGGAGGCGTGAGCAATCAGCCCCAGCATTTT. The V and J genes are TRBV9 and TRBJ1-5, with unresolved D. The V end lost 3 bases, the J end lost 1 base, and 11 bases lay between the germline ends. The CDR3 totals 15 residues. Germline CDR1 SGDLS, CDR2 YYNGEE. Supplemented by reference TRBV9 and TRBJ1-5, the full variable domain reads DSGVTQTPKHLITATGQRVTLRCSPRSGDLSVYWYQQSLDQGLQFLIQYYNGEERAKGNILERFSAQQFPDLHSELNLSSLELGDSALYFCASSAGGVSNQPQHFGDGTRLSIL.

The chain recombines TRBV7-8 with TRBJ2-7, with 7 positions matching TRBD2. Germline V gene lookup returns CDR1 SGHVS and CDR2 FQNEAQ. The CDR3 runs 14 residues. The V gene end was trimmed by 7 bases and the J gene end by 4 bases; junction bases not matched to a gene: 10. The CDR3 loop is CASIATGGPYEQYF. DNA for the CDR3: TGTGCCAGCATCGCGACGGGGGGACCGTACGAGCAGTACTTC. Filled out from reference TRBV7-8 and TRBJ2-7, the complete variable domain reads GAGVSQSPRYKVAKRGQDVALRCDPISGHVSLFWYQQALGQGPEFLTYFQNEAQLDKSGLPSDRFFAERPEGSVSTLKIQRTQQEDSAVYLCASIATGGPYEQYFGPGTRLTVT.

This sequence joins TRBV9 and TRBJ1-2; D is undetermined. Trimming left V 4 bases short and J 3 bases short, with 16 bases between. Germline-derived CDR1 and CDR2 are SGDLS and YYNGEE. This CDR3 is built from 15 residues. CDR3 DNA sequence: TGTGCCAGCAGCCGTACTGTGAGCCAGGACTATGGCTACACCTTC. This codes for CASSRTVSQDYGYTF.

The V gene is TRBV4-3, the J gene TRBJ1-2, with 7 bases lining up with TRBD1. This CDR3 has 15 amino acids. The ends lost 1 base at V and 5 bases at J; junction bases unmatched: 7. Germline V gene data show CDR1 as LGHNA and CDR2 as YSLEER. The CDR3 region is CASSQVKGAGYGYTF. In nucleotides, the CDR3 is TGCGCCAGCAGCCAAGTTAAGGGGGCAGGGTATGGCTACACCTTC.

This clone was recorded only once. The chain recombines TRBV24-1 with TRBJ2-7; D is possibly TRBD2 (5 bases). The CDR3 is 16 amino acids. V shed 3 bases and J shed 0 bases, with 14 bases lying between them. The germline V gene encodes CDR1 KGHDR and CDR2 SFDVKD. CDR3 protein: CATSDGGYPSSYEQYF. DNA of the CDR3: TGTGCCACCAGTGATGGAGGCTACCCCAGCTCCTACGAGCAGTACTTC.

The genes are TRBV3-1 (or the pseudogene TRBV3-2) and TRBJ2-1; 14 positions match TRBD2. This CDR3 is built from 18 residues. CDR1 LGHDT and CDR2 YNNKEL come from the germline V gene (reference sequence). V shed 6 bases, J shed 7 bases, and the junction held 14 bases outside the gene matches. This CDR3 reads CASSPLKTSGRVRNEQFF. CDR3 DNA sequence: TGTGCCAGCAGTCCCCTCAAGACTAGCGGGAGGGTTCGGAATGAGCAGTTCTTC.

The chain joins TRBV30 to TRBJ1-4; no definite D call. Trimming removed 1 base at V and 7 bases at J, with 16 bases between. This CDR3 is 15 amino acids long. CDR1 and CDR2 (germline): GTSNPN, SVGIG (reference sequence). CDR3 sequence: CAWSGFGAIFEKLFF. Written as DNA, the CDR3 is TGTGCCTGGAGTGGGTTTGGAGCCATTTTTGAAAAACTGTTTTTT.

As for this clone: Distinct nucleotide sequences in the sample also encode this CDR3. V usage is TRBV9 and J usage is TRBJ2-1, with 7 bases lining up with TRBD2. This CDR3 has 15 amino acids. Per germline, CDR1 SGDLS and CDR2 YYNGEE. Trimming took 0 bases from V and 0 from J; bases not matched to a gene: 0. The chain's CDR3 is CASSVAGGSYNEQFF. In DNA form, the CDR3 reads TGTGCCAGCAGCGTAGCGGGAGGCTCCTACAATGAGCAGTTCTTC.

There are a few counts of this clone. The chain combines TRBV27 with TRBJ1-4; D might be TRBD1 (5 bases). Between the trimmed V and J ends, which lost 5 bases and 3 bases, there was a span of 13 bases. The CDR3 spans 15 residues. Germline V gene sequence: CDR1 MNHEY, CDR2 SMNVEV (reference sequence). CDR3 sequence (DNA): TGTGCCAGCAGTCCTTTCCCGACAGCTAATGAAAAACTGTTTTTT. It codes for CASSPFPTANEKLFF.

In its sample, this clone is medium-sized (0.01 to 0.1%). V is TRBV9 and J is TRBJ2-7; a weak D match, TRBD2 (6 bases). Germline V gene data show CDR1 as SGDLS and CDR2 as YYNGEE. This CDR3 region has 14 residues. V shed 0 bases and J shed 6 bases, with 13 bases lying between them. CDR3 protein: CASSVGSIGGEQYF. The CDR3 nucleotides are TGTGCCAGCAGCGTAGGTAGCATCGGGGGCGAGCAGTACTTC.

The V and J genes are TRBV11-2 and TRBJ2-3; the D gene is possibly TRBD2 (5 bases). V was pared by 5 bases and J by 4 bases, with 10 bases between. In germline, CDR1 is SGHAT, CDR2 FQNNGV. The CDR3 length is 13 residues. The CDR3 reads CASSAPGADTQYF. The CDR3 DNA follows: TGTGCCAGCAGCGCACCCGGGGCAGATACGCAGTATTTT.

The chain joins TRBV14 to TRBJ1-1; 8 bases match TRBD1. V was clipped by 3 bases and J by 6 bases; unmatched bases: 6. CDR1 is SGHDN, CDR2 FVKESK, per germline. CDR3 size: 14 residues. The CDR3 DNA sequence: TGTGCCAGCAGCCAGGACAGGGCCCGTTCTGAAGCTTTCTTT. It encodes CASSQDRARSEAFF.

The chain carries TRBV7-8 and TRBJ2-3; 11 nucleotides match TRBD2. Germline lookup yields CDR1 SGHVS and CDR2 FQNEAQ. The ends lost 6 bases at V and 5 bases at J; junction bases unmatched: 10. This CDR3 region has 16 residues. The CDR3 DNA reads TGTGCCAGCAGTTCATTAGCGGGAGGGCCGGAAGATACGCAGTATTTT. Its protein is CASSSLAGGPEDTQYF.

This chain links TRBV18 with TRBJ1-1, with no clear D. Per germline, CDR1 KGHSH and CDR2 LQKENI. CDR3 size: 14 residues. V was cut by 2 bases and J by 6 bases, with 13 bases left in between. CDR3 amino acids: CASSPKEGAAEAFF. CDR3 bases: TGTGCCAGCTCACCAAAGGAGGGTGCGGCTGAAGCTTTCTTT.

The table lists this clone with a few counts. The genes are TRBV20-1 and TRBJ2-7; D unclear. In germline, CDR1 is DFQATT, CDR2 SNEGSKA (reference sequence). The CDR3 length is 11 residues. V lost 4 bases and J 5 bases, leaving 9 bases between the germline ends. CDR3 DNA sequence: TGCAGTGCTACCCGCACACACGAGCAGTACTTC. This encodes CSATRTHEQYF.